The clone carrying this T cell receptor beta chain was counted only a few times. The target antigen is unknown. The cryopreserved samples used held 1-10 million PBMC prior to extraction of DNA. This record belongs to a study of long-term antiretroviral therapy in people with HIV. Study-level findings and limits: Upon ART, diversity increased but remained lower than transplant donor controls. Regardless of time point, clones expanded before ART dominated the repertoire.

The length of the CDR3 is 13 residues. The germline CDR1 and CDR2 sequences are SEHNR and FQNEAQ (reference sequence). V was trimmed by 7 bases and J by 4 bases, leaving 11 bases between them. The immunoSEQ assay was v3.0, run at survey level. Only in-frame clones appear in the TCRdb table, and some are missing; sequencing was by immunoSEQ multiplex PCR. The sample records 15,000 to 20,000 clones, 79% being singletons. This TCR came from a woman aged 40 to 50 with HIV. The gene calls are TRBV7-9 and TRBJ1-5; a possible D gene is TRBD1 (6 bases). The sample was unsorted PBMCs, taken 2.3 years after starting antiretroviral therapy. The CDR3 here is CASTITGNQPQHF. CDR3 in DNA: TGTGCCAGCACTATAACAGGGAATCAGCCCCAGCATTTT.